Shown below are 27 T cell receptor beta chains from a single sample sequenced in a study of shared clonotypes between healthy human individuals. TCRdb's copy holds only in-frame clones and misses some; the assay was immunoSEQ multiplex PCR. The sample includes millions of clones, 90% to 95% of them seen just once. Specimen: naive CD4+ T cells sorted from blood. Described subset: CD45RA+ positively selected. These receptors originate from a man younger than 35 in good health.

This clone was seen just once. The J gene is TRBJ1-4, the V gene TRBV10-2; D perhaps matches TRBD1 (6 bases). Germline lookup yields CDR1 WSHSY and CDR2 SAAADI. Between the trimmed V and J ends, which lost 0 bases and 8 bases, there was a span of 13 bases. The CDR3 runs 15 residues. CDR3 nucleotides: TGCGCCAGCAGTGAGTCGGGCAGGGGAAGCGAAAAACTGTTTTTT. This gives the protein CASSESGRGSEKLFF.

The chain combines TRBV18 with TRBJ2-1; 7 bases fit TRBD2. Germline assignment: CDR1 KGHSH and CDR2 LQKENI. Losses at the gene ends were 4 bases for V and 9 bases for J; bases not matched to a gene: 12. There are 15 residues in the CDR3. The CDR3 DNA is TGTGCCAGCTCACTGCTGATTAGCGGGCTGTCTGAGCAGTTCTTC. This encodes CASSLLISGLSEQFF.

The chain recombines TRBV30 with TRBJ2-7, with 7 nucleotides matching TRBD2. In germline, CDR1 is GTSNPN, CDR2 SVGIG (reference sequence). Trimming at V came to 3 bases and at J to 3 bases, leaving 8 bases not matched to a gene. This CDR3 has 14 residues. This CDR3 reads CAWRLAGPYYEQYF. DNA for the CDR3: TGTGCCTGGAGGTTAGCGGGTCCCTACTACGAGCAGTACTTC.

The rearrangement joins TRBV2 to TRBJ2-1; possible D gene TRBD1, 7 bases. V was cut by 4 bases and J by 12 bases, with 22 bases left in between. The CDR3 runs 15 residues. CDR1 and CDR2 (germline): SNHLY, FYNNEI. CDR3 DNA: TGTGCCAGCAGTGGCACAGGGGAGGCCCGAAGTGGGCAGTTCTTC. It yields the protein CASSGTGEARSGQFF.

This clone turned up a few times. The chain couples TRBV6-5 to TRBJ1-1, with TRBD1 matching over 9 bases. Germline V gene data show CDR1 as MNHEY and CDR2 as SVGAGI. The CDR3 is 13 residues long. With V trimmed by 6 bases and J by 11 bases, 10 bases remained unmatched. CDR3 in amino acids: CASRGQGNRDAFF. As DNA, the CDR3 is TGTGCCAGCAGGGGACAGGGTAATCGGGATGCTTTCTTT.

V is TRBV6-1 and J is TRBJ1-1; D ambiguous. The CDR3 runs to 14 residues. V lost 0 bases, J lost 0 bases, and 5 bases lay in between. Germline V lookup: CDR1 MNHNS, CDR2 SASEGT. The CDR3 region has the DNA TGTGCCAGCAGTGAAGCTATGGTGAACACTGAAGCTTTCTTT. This encodes CASSEAMVNTEAFF.

V gene TRBV10-3 combines with J gene TRBJ1-2; 8 bases line up with TRBD1. CDR3 length: 12 residues. J lost 3 bases, V lost 6 bases, and 0 bases had no gene match. CDR1 and CDR2 from the germline V gene are ENHRY and SYGVKD. CDR3 residues: CAIRDRDYGYTF. The CDR3 DNA is TGTGCCATCAGGGACAGGGACTATGGCTACACCTTC.

This clone came up once. The chain carries TRBV5-1 and TRBJ2-1, with 8 bases lining up with TRBD2. Trimming cost V 2 bases and J 2 bases; bases outside gene matches: 3. CDR3 size: 15 residues. CDR1 is SGHRS and CDR2 is YFSETQ in the germline V gene. This chain's CDR3 is CASSLSGSPYNEQFF. The CDR3 DNA is TGCGCCAGCAGCTTAAGCGGGAGCCCCTACAATGAGCAGTTCTTC.

The chain employs TRBV27 and TRBJ2-1; TRBD2 matches at 7 bases. There are 16 residues in the CDR3. The V segment lost 5 bases and the J segment 7 bases; nucleotides outside the gene matches: 14. Per the germline V gene, CDR1 is MNHEY and CDR2 is SMNVEV (reference sequence). The CDR3 sequence is CASSPRGGAEQNEQFF. CDR3 sequence (DNA): TGTGCCAGCAGTCCGAGGGGAGGGGCGGAACAAAATGAGCAGTTCTTC.

This chain uses TRBV5-6 with TRBJ2-7; D not certain. Germline V CDR1 and CDR2: SGHDT, YYEEEE. The CDR3 runs to 15 residues. V was pared by 0 bases and J by 0 bases, with 10 bases between. The CDR3 is CASSLGPQSSYEQYF. The CDR3 nucleotides read TGTGCCAGCAGCTTGGGCCCTCAGAGCTCCTACGAGCAGTACTTC.

CDR3 sequence: CASSQQPSGSVGETQYF. Written as DNA, the CDR3 is TGCGCCAGCAGCCAACAGCCTAGCGGATCGGTAGGGGAGACCCAGTACTTC. This chain uses TRBV4-1 with TRBJ2-5, with 7 bases lining up with TRBD2. CDR1 and CDR2 (germline): MGHRA, YSYEKL. This CDR3 comprises 17 residues. Trimming removed 2 bases from V and 5 bases from J; junction bases left unmatched: 14.

The gene calls are TRBV6-6 and TRBJ1-5; unclear D gene. The CDR3 loop spans 13 amino acids. Germline-derived CDR1 and CDR2 are MNHNY and SVGAGI (reference sequence). The V gene lost 6 bases and the J gene lost 1 base, with 7 bases spanning the gap. CDR3 residues: CASSPQSNQPQHF. The CDR3 DNA is TGTGCCAGCAGCCCCCAGAGCAATCAGCCCCAGCATTTT.

The CDR3 loop reads CASTLGLEEKLFF. For the CDR3, the DNA is TGTGCCTCTACTTTGGGGTTAGAGGAAAAACTGTTTTTT. V usage is TRBV2 and J usage is TRBJ1-4; the D is unclear. This CDR3 has 13 residues. Germline V gene sequence: CDR1 SNHLY, CDR2 FYNNEI. V lost 11 bases and J 8 bases, leaving 18 bases between the germline ends.

This chain joins TRBV7-2 and TRBJ2-7; TRBD2 agrees at 11 bases. CDR1 is SGHTA and CDR2 is FQGNSA in the germline V gene. The length of the CDR3 is 14 residues. Unmatched junction bases numbered 6, after V lost 5 bases and J lost 6 bases. DNA of the CDR3: TGTGCCAGCAGCACTAGCGGGAGTAACCGCGAGCAGTACTTC. Translation: CASSTSGSNREQYF.

V gene TRBV7-8 combines with J gene TRBJ2-3, with D unclear. The V gene's germline CDR1 is SGHVS and CDR2 FQNEAQ. The germline V and J ends were trimmed by 4 bases and 0 bases, with 5 bases remaining between them. The CDR3 loop spans 13 amino acids. The CDR3 sequence: CASSYQSTDTQYF. CDR3 bases: TGTGCCAGCAGCTATCAGAGCACAGATACGCAGTATTTT.

The chain combines TRBV28 with TRBJ2-2; a weak D match, TRBD1 (5 bases). The CDR3 has 13 residues. The V gene lost 6 bases and the J gene lost 7 bases, with 12 bases spanning the gap. CDR1 is MDHEN, CDR2 SYDVKM, per germline. CDR3 residues: CASSPAGYGELFF. The CDR3, as DNA: TGTGCCAGCAGCCCAGCAGGGTACGGGGAGCTGTTTTTT.

The chain has TRBV18 and TRBJ2-2; D ambiguous. Germline V CDR1 and CDR2: KGHSH, LQKENI. The CDR3 has 12 residues. V lost 5 bases to trimming and J lost 10 bases, with 11 bases between them. CDR3 coding DNA: TGTGCCAGCTCAACGATGCACGAGGAGCTGTTTTTT. Its protein product is CASSTMHEELFF.

This clone has just one count. The rearrangement uses TRBV19 and TRBJ2-4, with 11 bases that match TRBD1. CDR3 length: 15 residues. Germline assignment: CDR1 LNHDA and CDR2 SQIVND (reference sequence). J was trimmed by 2 bases and V by 6 bases; bases with no gene match: 3. Here the CDR3 reads CASSRTGGPKNIQYF. The CDR3 DNA follows: TGTGCCAGTAGCAGGACAGGGGGCCCCAAAAACATTCAGTACTTC.

To note about this clone: The same CDR3 is also encoded by other DNA sequences in this sample. The chain has TRBV5-1 and TRBJ1-1, with D hard to call. The V end was cut by 0 bases, the J end by 2 bases, with 5 bases between. This CDR3 has 13 residues. Germline values: CDR1 SGHRS, CDR2 YFSETQ. In nucleotides, the CDR3 is TGCGCCAGCAGCTTGGAGGCCAACACTGAAGCTTTCTTT. This gives the protein CASSLEANTEAFF. Full variable domain (rest looked up from reference TRBV5-1 and TRBJ1-1): KAGVTQTPRYLIKTRGQQVTLSCSPISGHRSVSWYQQTPGQGLQFLFEYFSETQRNKGNFPGRFSGRQFSNSRSEMNVSTLELGDSALYLCASSLEANTEAFFGQGTRLTVV.

This chain uses TRBV5-1 with TRBJ2-5, with TRBD2 as a possible D gene (6 bases). This CDR3 is built from 14 residues. The germline gives CDR1 SGHRS, CDR2 YFSETQ. V gave up 2 bases and J gave up 5 bases, with 13 bases separating them. CDR3 region: CASSFGEVQETQYF. The CDR3 bases are TGCGCCAGCAGCTTTGGGGAGGTCCAGGAGACCCAGTACTTC.

The chain is built from TRBV11-2 and TRBJ2-1, with 9 bases identical to TRBD1. The germline V gene has CDR1 SGHAT and CDR2 FQNNGV. V was clipped by 5 bases and J by 10 bases; unmatched bases: 6. The CDR3 length is 13 residues. CDR3 protein: CASSQLGTGEQFF. Written as DNA, the CDR3 is TGTGCCAGCAGCCAATTAGGGACAGGGGAGCAGTTCTTC.

The chain has TRBV2 and TRBJ2-7; D unclear. V lost 6 bases to trimming and J lost 5 bases, with 17 bases between them. This CDR3 has 14 residues. CDR1 and CDR2 (germline): SNHLY, FYNNEI. The CDR3 nucleotides read TGTGCCAGCAGCAGGACGCGTGCTAGGGACGAGCAGTACTTC. Its translation: CASSRTRARDEQYF. Together with reference TRBV2 and TRBJ2-7, the CDR3 gives the full variable domain: EPEVTQTPSHQVTQMGQEVILRCVPISNHLYFYWYRQILGQKVEFLVSFYNNEISEKSEIFDDQFSVERPDGSNFTLKIRSTKLEDSAMYFCASSRTRARDEQYFGPGTRLTVT.

The chain employs TRBV11-3 and TRBJ2-1; TRBD2 might be the D (5 bases). Per the germline V gene, CDR1 is SGHNT and CDR2 is YENEEA. The CDR3 contains 13 residues. V was trimmed by 0 bases and J by 10 bases, leaving 10 bases between them. The CDR3 sequence is CASSLDRASEQFF. The DNA of the CDR3 is TGTGCCAGCAGCTTAGATAGGGCTAGCGAGCAGTTCTTC.

The gene calls are TRBV18 and TRBJ2-2; D ambiguous. Trimming removed 3 bases from V and 12 bases from J, with 20 bases in between. The CDR3 extends over 15 amino acids. Germline CDR1 KGHSH, CDR2 LQKENI. The CDR3 region is CASSPKQPGFGKLFF. DNA for the CDR3: TGTGCCAGCTCACCCAAACAGCCAGGTTTTGGGAAGCTGTTTTTT.

In nucleotides, the CDR3 is TGTGCCAGCAGTTCCGGGACAGGCAGGAATGAGCAGTTCTTC. Translated, it gives CASSSGTGRNEQFF. V is TRBV28 and J is TRBJ2-1; 8 bases are a match to TRBD1. In germline, CDR1 is MDHEN, CDR2 SYDVKM. The CDR3 loop spans 14 amino acids. V dropped 4 bases and J dropped 7; count of bases not matched to a gene: 6.

This CDR3 reads CASSYSGDRAYEQYF. DNA of the CDR3: TGTGCCAGCAGTTACTCGGGGGACAGGGCCTACGAGCAGTACTTC. The chain joins TRBV6-5 to TRBJ2-7; 9 nucleotides agree with TRBD1. The V and J ends lost 0 bases and 2 bases, in that order; junction bases with no gene match: 2. CDR3 length: 15 amino acids. Germline lookup yields CDR1 MNHEY and CDR2 SVGAGI.

J is TRBJ2-5 and V is TRBV11-3; D is unclear. Trimming pared 0 bases from V and 2 bases from J, leaving 7 bases between. Germline CDR1 reads SGHNT; CDR2 reads YENEEA. The CDR3 sequence is 14 residues long. In nucleotides, the CDR3 is TGTGCCAGCAGCTTAGATGGCTCACAAGAGACCCAGTACTTC. As protein: CASSLDGSQETQYF.